A selection of T cell receptor beta chains follows, all from one sample in a study of blood T cell repertoires in COVID-19. This table comes from immunoSEQ multiplex PCR, and its TCRdb copy is limited to in-frame clones, with some not included. The table has under 100,000 clones, 80% to 90% seen once. Sequencing used peripheral blood. The receptors were gathered from a man in his fifties or sixties with acute or convalescent COVID-19. Both conserved end residues are part of each CDR3. The size field is filled for only some rows; it gives once, few, many or a size class.

v_gene: TRBV30
abundance: NA
j_gene: TRBJ2-5
len: 13
CDR3aa: CAWSVSGRETQYF

v_gene: TRBV7-6
abundance: NA
j_gene: TRBJ1-2
len: 15
CDR3aa: CASSLKDGGAHGYTF

v_gene: TRBV27
abundance: NA
j_gene: TRBJ1-5
len: 14
CDR3aa: CASRGRLDNQPQHF

v_gene: TRBV29-1
abundance: NA
j_gene: TRBJ2-3
len: 14
CDR3aa: CSGLRGSNTDTQYF

v_gene: TRBV18
abundance: few
j_gene: TRBJ1-2
len: 16
CDR3aa: CASSPEFGDRVGGYTF

v_gene: TRBV30
abundance: NA
j_gene: TRBJ1-4
len: 14
CDR3aa: CAITRTGLNEKLFF

v_gene: TRBV7-3
abundance: few
j_gene: TRBJ2-1
len: 14
CDR3aa: CASSLGSSYNEQFF

v_gene: TRBV30
abundance: NA
j_gene: TRBJ1-1
len: 14
CDR3aa: CAWAGQGADTEAFF

v_gene: TRBV2
abundance: NA
j_gene: TRBJ2-5
len: 13
CDR3aa: CATLRRLSVTQYF

v_gene: TRBV7-2
abundance: NA
j_gene: TRBJ2-7
len: 16
CDR3aa: CASSSRRSGGAYEQYF

v_gene: TRBV5-1
abundance: NA
j_gene: TRBJ2-7
len: 15
CDR3aa: CASSFTTGLSYEQYF

v_gene: TRBV9
abundance: once
j_gene: TRBJ1-2
len: 15
CDR3aa: CASSVASGLYYGYTF

v_gene: TRBV4-1
abundance: NA
j_gene: TRBJ1-2
len: 16
CDR3aa: CASSQDRGQGGYGYTF

v_gene: TRBV27
abundance: NA
j_gene: TRBJ2-1
len: 11
CDR3aa: CASRIYNEQFF

v_gene: TRBV11-2
abundance: NA
j_gene: TRBJ1-6
len: 16
CDR3aa: CASSLFWRGGNSPLHF

v_gene: TRBV21-1
abundance: NA
j_gene: TRBJ2-3
len: 11
CDR3aa: CASTSADTQYF

v_gene: TRBV9
abundance: NA
j_gene: TRBJ1-2
len: 13
CDR3aa: CASSVPGGWGYTF

v_gene: TRBV3-1/TRBV3-2
abundance: NA
j_gene: TRBJ2-3
len: 15
CDR3aa: CASSPGQQSTDTQYF

v_gene: TRBV5-1
abundance: NA
j_gene: TRBJ1-6
len: 14
CDR3aa: CASHPGGTSSPLHF

v_gene: TRBV19
abundance: NA
j_gene: TRBJ1-1
len: 15
CDR3aa: CASSAQGTVNTEAFF

v_gene: TRBV3-1/TRBV3-2
abundance: NA
j_gene: TRBJ1-1
len: 15
CDR3aa: CASSQVGTGNTEAFF

v_gene: TRBV10-3
abundance: NA
j_gene: TRBJ1-6
len: 15
CDR3aa: CAISELPRTNSPLHF

v_gene: TRBV18
abundance: NA
j_gene: TRBJ1-4
len: 15
CDR3aa: CASSSATATNEKLFF

v_gene: TRBV19
abundance: NA
j_gene: TRBJ2-3
len: 13
CDR3aa: CASSGRVGDTQYF

v_gene: TRBV6-5
abundance: NA
j_gene: TRBJ1-3
len: 15
CDR3aa: CASSYSETGGNTIYF

v_gene: TRBV11-3
abundance: NA
j_gene: TRBJ1-6
len: 14
CDR3aa: CASSDGLQNSPLHF

v_gene: TRBV9
abundance: NA
j_gene: TRBJ2-3
len: 17
CDR3aa: CASSVVGGGQGTDTQYF

v_gene: TRBV5-4
abundance: NA
j_gene: TRBJ1-2
len: 14
CDR3aa: CASSSFQGNYGYTF

v_gene: TRBV21-1
abundance: NA
j_gene: TRBJ2-7
len: 13
CDR3aa: CASSKGGPNEQYF

v_gene: TRBV6-5
abundance: once
j_gene: TRBJ1-3
len: 14
CDR3aa: CASSATSSGNTIYF

v_gene: TRBV19
abundance: NA
j_gene: TRBJ2-1
len: 14
CDR3aa: CATARGALWDEQFF

v_gene: TRBV5-1
abundance: NA
j_gene: TRBJ2-5
len: 14
CDR3aa: CASSLVQVSETQYF

v_gene: TRBV28
abundance: NA
j_gene: TRBJ1-2
len: 14
CDR3aa: CASSPLPPNYGYTF

v_gene: TRBV11-1
abundance: NA
j_gene: TRBJ2-1
len: 16
CDR3aa: CASSSLHDRGGNEQFF

v_gene: TRBV11-2
abundance: once
j_gene: TRBJ1-5
len: 17
CDR3aa: CASSLEAGSSHNQPQHF

v_gene: TRBV5-1
abundance: NA
j_gene: TRBJ2-5
len: 12
CDR3aa: CASSSNGVEKYF

v_gene: TRBV5-8
abundance: NA
j_gene: TRBJ1-2
len: 11
CDR3aa: CASSFLYGYTF

v_gene: TRBV30
abundance: few
j_gene: TRBJ2-3
len: 15
CDR3aa: CAWSAWTGAADTQYF

v_gene: TRBV10-3
abundance: NA
j_gene: TRBJ1-1
len: 15
CDR3aa: CAIRRTGEMNTEAFF

v_gene: TRBV5-4
abundance: NA
j_gene: TRBJ1-6
len: 14
CDR3aa: CASSGGTGRSPLHF

v_gene: TRBV27
abundance: NA
j_gene: TRBJ2-7
len: 15
CDR3aa: CASSFLAGGSYEQYF